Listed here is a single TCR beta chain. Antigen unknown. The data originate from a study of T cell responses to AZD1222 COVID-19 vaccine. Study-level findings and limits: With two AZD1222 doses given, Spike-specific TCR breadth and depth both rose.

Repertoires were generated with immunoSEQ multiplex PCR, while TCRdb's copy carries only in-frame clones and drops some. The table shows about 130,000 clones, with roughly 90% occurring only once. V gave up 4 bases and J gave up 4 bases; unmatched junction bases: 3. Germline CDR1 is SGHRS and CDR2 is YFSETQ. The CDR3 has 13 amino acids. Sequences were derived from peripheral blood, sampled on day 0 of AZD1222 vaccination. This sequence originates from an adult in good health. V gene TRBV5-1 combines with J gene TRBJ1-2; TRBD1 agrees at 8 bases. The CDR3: CASSAQGVYGYTF. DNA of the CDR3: TGCGCCAGCAGCGCACAGGGGGTCTATGGCTACACCTTC.